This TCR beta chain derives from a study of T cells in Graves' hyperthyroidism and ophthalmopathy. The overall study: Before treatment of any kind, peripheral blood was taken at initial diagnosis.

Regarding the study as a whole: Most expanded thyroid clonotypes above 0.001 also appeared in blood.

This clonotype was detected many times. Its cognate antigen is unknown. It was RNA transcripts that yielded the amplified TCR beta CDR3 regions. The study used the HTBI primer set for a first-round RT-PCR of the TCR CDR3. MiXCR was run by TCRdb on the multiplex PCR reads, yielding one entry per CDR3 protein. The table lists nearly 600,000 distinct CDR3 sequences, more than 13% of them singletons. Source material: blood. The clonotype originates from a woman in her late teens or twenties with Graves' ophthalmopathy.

CDR3 protein: CASSLSPLGEQYF. The CDR3 DNA follows: TGTGCCAGCAGCTTATCCCCTCTGGGCGAGCAGTACTTC. This sequence joins TRBV7-2 and TRBJ2-7; no clear D gene. Germline values: CDR1 SGHTA, CDR2 FQGNSA. There are 13 residues in the CDR3. V was cut by 2 bases and J by 6 bases, with 11 bases left in between.